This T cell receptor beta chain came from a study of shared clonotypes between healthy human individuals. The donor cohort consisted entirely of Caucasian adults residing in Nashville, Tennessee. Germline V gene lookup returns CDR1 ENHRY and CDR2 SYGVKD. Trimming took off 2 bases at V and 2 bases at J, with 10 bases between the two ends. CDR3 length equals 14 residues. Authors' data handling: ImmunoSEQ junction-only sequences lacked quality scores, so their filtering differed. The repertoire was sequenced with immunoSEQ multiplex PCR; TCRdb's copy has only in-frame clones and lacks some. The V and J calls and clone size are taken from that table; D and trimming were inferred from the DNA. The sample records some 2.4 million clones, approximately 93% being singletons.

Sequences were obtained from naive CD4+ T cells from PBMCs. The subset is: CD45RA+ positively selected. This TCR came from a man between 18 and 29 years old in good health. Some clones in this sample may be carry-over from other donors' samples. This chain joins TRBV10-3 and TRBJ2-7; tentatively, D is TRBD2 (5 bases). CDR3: CAISERDQTYEQYF. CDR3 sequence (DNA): TGTGCCATCAGTGAGCGGGATCAAACCTACGAGCAGTACTTC.